Listed below are T cell receptor beta chains from one sample, sequenced in a study of cytomegalovirus exposure and HLA in healthy donors. Generated by immunoSEQ multiplex PCR, the TCRdb table keeps only in-frame clones and is missing some. The table records about 60,000 clones, under 95% of them present only once. The sequenced sample was PBMCs. These receptors originate from a man between 18 and 29 years old in good health and CMV-seronegative. The CDR3 runs from the conserved cysteine through the conserved F or W. D genes are given only for firm matches. The listing skips clone size in some rows; elsewhere it reads once, few, many or a size class.

D	size	V	J	CDR3	DNA
.	.	TRBV10-1	TRBJ1-5	CAAVPSVAAFVKIISNQPQHF	TGCGCCGCGGTTCCCTCCGTAGCGGCGTTTGTGAAAATCATTAGCAATCAGCCCCAGCATTTT
.	.	TRBV9	TRBJ2-5	CASSLTGAETQYF	TGTGCCAGCAGCCTAACGGGAGCAGAGACCCAGTACTTC
.	.	TRBV5-1	TRBJ2-3	CASSLGEKTDTQYF	TGCGCCAGCAGCTTGGGGGAGAAGACAGATACGCAGTATTTT
TRBD2	.	TRBV5-1	TRBJ2-1	CASSLTSGSVYNEQFF	TGCGCCAGCAGCTTGACTAGCGGGAGCGTTTACAATGAGCAGTTCTTC
.	.	TRBV7-8	TRBJ2-3	CASSLGGGYTDTQYF	TGTGCCAGCAGCTTGGGAGGGGGATACACAGATACGCAGTATTTT
TRBD1	.	TRBV7-9	TRBJ2-2	CASSPTLTGAGELFF	TGTGCCAGCAGCCCAACGTTGACAGGGGCCGGGGAGCTGTTTTTT
.	.	TRBV30	TRBJ1-3	CAWSIPGTSGDTIYF	TGTGCCTGGAGCATCCCGGGCACCTCGGGGGACACCATATATTTT
TRBD2	.	TRBV5-1	TRBJ2-7	CASSLRTSGTYEQYF	TGCGCCAGCAGCTTGAGGACTAGCGGTACCTACGAGCAGTACTTC
TRBD1	.	TRBV6-5	TRBJ1-4	CASSYSNRGLREKLFF	TGTGCCAGCAGTTACTCTAACAGGGGCCTGCGAGAAAAACTGTTTTTT
TRBD1	.	TRBV7-3	TRBJ2-1	CASSSRQGAGRNEQFF	TGTGCCAGCAGCTCTCGACAGGGGGCAGGAAGGAATGAGCAGTTCTTC
.	.	TRBV6-6	TRBJ1-2	CASSRTEQSNYGYTF	TGTGCCAGCAGTCGAACAGAACAATCTAACTATGGCTACACCTTC
.	.	TRBV7-2	TRBJ2-7	CASSLGIGDYEQYF	TGTGCCAGCAGCTTAGGCATAGGGGACTACGAGCAGTACTTC
TRBD2	.	TRBV28	TRBJ2-1	CASSGTSGYHAYNEQFF	TGTGCCAGCAGTGGGACTAGCGGCTACCATGCCTACAATGAGCAGTTCTTC
TRBD2	.	TRBV7-2	TRBJ2-3	CASSLGIRGTSFSDTQYF	TGTGCCAGCAGCTTAGGTATACGTGGGACTAGCTTCTCAGATACGCAGTATTTT
.	once	TRBV28	TRBJ1-2	CASRTSEQGGYGYTF	TGTGCCAGCAGGACAAGCGAACAGGGCGGCTATGGCTACACCTTC
.	.	TRBV28	TRBJ1-1	CASKTAGTEAFF	TGTGCCAGCAAAACGGCCGGGACAGAAGCTTTCTTT
TRBD2	once	TRBV30	TRBJ2-1	CAWGGLAGVSEQFF	TGTGCCTGGGGGGGGCTAGCGGGAGTAAGTGAGCAGTTCTTC
TRBD2	.	TRBV27	TRBJ2-1	CASSTSGTSGMGEQFF	TGTGCCAGCAGTACTTCCGGGACTAGCGGGATGGGGGAGCAGTTCTTC
TRBD2	.	TRBV18	TRBJ2-1	CASSAGGGKQFF	TGTGCCAGCTCCGCGGGAGGGGGTAAGCAGTTCTTC
TRBD2	.	TRBV28	TRBJ2-3	CASSPSGPWTQYF	TGTGCCAGCAGTCCTAGCGGGCCTTGGACGCAGTATTTT
.	.	TRBV29-1	TRBJ2-7	CSVPVSGSSYEQYF	TGCAGCGTGCCCGTTAGCGGTAGCTCCTACGAGCAGTACTTC
.	.	TRBV4-1	TRBJ1-5	CASSQELGRLYSNQPQHF	TGCGCCAGCAGCCAAGAGTTGGGCAGACTATATAGCAATCAGCCCCAGCATTTT
TRBD1	.	TRBV4-1	TRBJ2-5	CASSPRRQGVETQYF	TGCGCCAGCAGCCCCCGGCGGCAGGGGGTTGAGACCCAGTACTTC
.	.	TRBV15	TRBJ2-5	CATSTEQGALGETQYF	TGTGCCACCAGCACCGAACAGGGAGCTTTGGGAGAGACCCAGTACTTC
.	.	TRBV5-1	TRBJ2-6	CASNLLGAGANVLTF	TGCGCCAGCAACCTCCTGGGGGCCGGGGCCAACGTCCTGACTTTC
.	.	TRBV6-6	TRBJ2-7	CASSHTRVHEQYF	TGTGCCAGCAGTCACACCAGGGTCCACGAGCAGTACTTC
TRBD1	.	TRBV5-4	TRBJ2-3	CASSLGQGALTQYF	TGTGCCAGCAGCCTGGGACAGGGGGCCCTTACGCAGTATTTT
TRBD2	.	TRBV5-1	TRBJ2-3	CASSRERGSGTDTQYF	TGCGCCAGCAGCCGTGAGCGGGGGTCGGGCACAGATACGCAGTATTTT
.	once	TRBV5-1	TRBJ2-1	CASSTDRNNEQFF	TGCGCCAGCAGCACTGACAGAAACAATGAGCAGTTCTTC
TRBD2	.	TRBV6-5	TRBJ2-1	CASSRTSGPYNEQFF	TGTGCCAGCAGCCGGACTAGCGGGCCGTACAATGAGCAGTTCTTC
.	.	TRBV7-3	TRBJ1-1	CASSLTNSYTEAFF	TGTGCCAGCAGCTTGACAAATTCATACACTGAAGCTTTCTTT
TRBD1	.	TRBV6-1	TRBJ2-7	CASSDGQGYEQYF	TGTGCCAGCAGTGATGGACAGGGGTACGAGCAGTACTTC
.	.	TRBV27	TRBJ2-1	CASSFGTQSHNEQFF	TGTGCCAGCAGTTTCGGGACTCAATCCCACAATGAGCAGTTCTTC
TRBD1	.	TRBV13	TRBJ1-1	CASSLGRDRGDPEAFF	TGTGCCAGCAGCTTAGGCCGGGACAGGGGAGATCCTGAAGCTTTCTTT
TRBD2	.	TRBV27	TRBJ2-3	CASSLQAGGRGDTQYF	TGTGCCAGCAGCCTACAAGCGGGAGGGAGGGGAGATACGCAGTATTTT